These 26 T cell receptor beta chains share one sample of origin, sequenced in a study of identical twins (dated by TCRdb to 2016 to 2017). Library generation was performed with 5' RACE. The reads were generated on an Illumina HiSeq 2000. Using fastp at Q25 and MiXCR, TCRdb reprocessed the public reads and kept productive beta chains. Rows with one shared CDR3 protein collapse into an entry with the most common genes and DNA. This sample lists hundreds of thousands of distinct CDR3 sequences; 6.5% to 8.5% were detected once. Jointly, the top ten make up about 1.8% of the sample. The data also belong to a second study, concerning yellow fever vaccine responses in identical twins.

The sample was memory (CD45RO+) T cells sorted from blood. The intended sense of this specimen's cell subset or site label: CD45RO+ enriched T cells. All receptors derive from a woman aged 18-29 years in good health.

This clonotype was seen a handful of times. J is TRBJ1-2 and V is TRBV20-1; TRBD1 matches at 7 bases. This CDR3 contains 12 residues. CDR1 and CDR2 (germline): DFQATT, SNEGSKA (reference sequence). V trimming: 7 bases; J trimming: 4 bases; junction bases outside the gene matches: 6. In DNA, the CDR3 is TGCAGTGTAAGGGGGCGCGTCTATGGCTACACCTTC. As protein: CSVRGRVYGYTF.

Only a few counts were recorded for this clonotype. The chain links TRBV10-3 to TRBJ2-5; tentatively, D is TRBD1 (6 bases). Germline V lookup: CDR1 ENHRY, CDR2 SYGVKD. V lost 5 bases and J lost 4, with 14 bases in between. The CDR3 is 14 residues long. This CDR3 reads CAISPTGLGETQYF. Written as DNA, the CDR3 is TGTGCCATCAGTCCTACAGGGCTTGGAGAGACCCAGTACTTC.

This clonotype was observed a handful of times. The chain has TRBV7-9 and TRBJ1-4; D is ambiguous. This CDR3 is built from 12 residues. In germline, CDR1 is SEHNR, CDR2 FQNEAQ (reference sequence). The V gene lost 9 bases and the J gene lost 5 bases, with 10 bases spanning the gap. Here the CDR3 reads CASGRLNEKLFF. The CDR3 coding sequence is TGTGCCAGTGGACGGTTGAATGAAAAACTGTTTTTT.

In its sample, this clonotype was seen many times. The V gene is TRBV29-1, the J gene TRBJ2-1; no definite D call. Trimming took 2 bases from V and 7 from J, leaving 6 bases between them. CDR1 is SQVTM and CDR2 is ANQGSEA in the germline V gene. This CDR3 comprises 11 residues. CDR3 loop: CSVEKGNEQFF. In nucleotides, the CDR3 is TGCAGCGTTGAAAAGGGAAATGAGCAGTTCTTC.

This clonotype came up a few times. The chain has TRBV29-1 and TRBJ2-5; D may be TRBD1 (6 bases). CDR1 is SQVTM, CDR2 ANQGSEA, per germline. The V end was cut by 7 bases, the J end by 5 bases, with 17 bases between. This CDR3 is 13 amino acids long. The CDR3 DNA sequence: TGCAGCGCTGCGGCGACAGGATCGGAGACCCAGTACTTC. It translates to CSAAATGSETQYF.

This clonotype was picked up many times. V and J are TRBV5-1 and TRBJ2-1; 10 bases are shared with TRBD2. Germline V CDR1 and CDR2: SGHRS, YFSETQ. The trim removed 7 bases at V and 5 bases at J, leaving 12 bases unmatched. The CDR3 totals 16 residues. The CDR3: CASVQGERGGNNEQFF. The CDR3 DNA reads TGCGCCAGCGTCCAAGGGGAGCGGGGGGGAAACAATGAGCAGTTCTTC.

This clonotype turned up a few times. J is TRBJ2-3 and V is TRBV12-3 or TRBV12-4; 7 nucleotides agree with TRBD2. The CDR3 consists of 16 residues. Germline trimming cut 10 bases from V and 4 bases from J; bases unmatched to any gene: 17. CDR3 nucleotides: TGTGCCACCCATGGGGGGGTAGCGGGTAGCGCAGATACGCAGTATTTT. Amino acid sequence: CATHGGVAGSADTQYF.

V usage is TRBV6-1 and J usage is TRBJ2-2, with D tentatively TRBD1 (6 bases). Germline V gene data show CDR1 as MNHNS and CDR2 as SASEGT. Trimming stripped 7 bases from V and 1 base from J, with 10 bases between. The CDR3 contains 14 residues. The CDR3 bases are TGTGCCAGCACTCACAGGGAGAACACCGGGGAGCTGTTTTTT. This translates into CASTHRENTGELFF.

Worth noting for this clonotype: Possible read error: a much larger clone is one base away. The genes are TRBV20-1 and TRBJ2-1; 8 positions agree with TRBD2. The CDR3 extends over 15 amino acids. The trim removed 0 bases at V and 3 bases at J, leaving 4 bases unmatched. The germline gives CDR1 DFQATT, CDR2 SNEGSKA (reference sequence). The CDR3 bases are TGCAGTGCTAGAGAAGGGACTAGAGTCTACAATGAGCAGTTCTTC. This gives the protein CSAREGTRVYNEQFF.

This clonotype was counted many times. V gene TRBV12-3 or TRBV12-4 combines with J gene TRBJ2-5, with 9 bases that match TRBD2. J gave up 4 bases and V 5 bases, and 8 bases lay outside the gene matches. The CDR3 is made up of 15 amino acids. The CDR3 loop reads CASSLRRGGGETQYF. The CDR3, as DNA: TGTGCCAGCAGTCTTCGGCGGGGGGGCGGAGAGACCCAGTACTTC.

The sample holds a few counts of this clonotype. J is TRBJ2-5 and V is TRBV19; the D gene could be TRBD1 or TRBD2 (5 bases each). The CDR3 runs to 14 residues. Per germline, CDR1 LNHDA and CDR2 SQIVND (reference sequence). The V end was cut by 7 bases, the J end by 3 bases, with 15 bases between. The CDR3 loop reads CASKSGDPEETQYF. The DNA for the CDR3 is TGTGCCAGTAAGAGTGGGGACCCAGAAGAGACCCAGTACTTC.

In its sample, this clonotype was seen many times. The rearrangement joins TRBV15 to TRBJ2-7; D possibly matches TRBD1 or TRBD2 (5 bases each). Germline CDR1 reads LNHNV; CDR2 reads YYDKDF (reference sequence). V was trimmed by 2 bases and J by 3 bases, leaving 11 bases between them. This CDR3 is built from 14 residues. The CDR3 loop reads CATSRRDRGYEQYF. Here the CDR3 DNA reads TGTGCCACCAGCAGAAGGGACCGCGGCTACGAGCAGTACTTC. Looking up the rest from reference TRBV15 and TRBJ2-7 gives the full variable domain: DAMVIQNPRYQVTQFGKPVTLSCSQTLNHNVMYWYQQKSSQAPKLLFHYYDKDFNNEADTPDNFQSRRPNTSFCFLDIRSPGLGDTAMYLCATSRRDRGYEQYFGPGTRLTVT.

In its sample, this clonotype was seen a few times. V gene TRBV5-5 combines with J gene TRBJ1-4; D not resolved. The ends were cut back, 4 bases at V and 3 bases at J, with 10 bases in the middle. Germline values: CDR1 SGHKS, CDR2 YYEKEE (reference sequence). This CDR3 has 14 residues. CDR3 coding DNA: TGTGCCAGCAGCGGTAGGGCGGCTAATGAAAAACTGTTTTTT. Encoded protein: CASSGRAANEKLFF.

Many counts were recorded for this clonotype. The chain recombines TRBV18 with TRBJ2-3; 7 positions match TRBD1. V lost 6 bases to trimming and J lost 2 bases; unmatched junction nucleotides: 5. The germline V gene has CDR1 KGHSH and CDR2 LQKENI. The CDR3 totals 14 residues. As DNA, the CDR3 is TGTGCCAGCTCGGGGACAGAAAACACAGATACGCAGTATTTT. It is translated as CASSGTENTDTQYF.

The chain joins TRBV28 to TRBJ1-1, with D maybe TRBD1 (5 bases). Trimming pared 7 bases from V and 4 bases from J, leaving 19 bases between. Germline CDR1 is MDHEN and CDR2 is SYDVKM. CDR3 length: 15 residues. CDR3 nucleotide sequence: TGTGCCAGCAACCGTGGCCGCCGTGGGGGCACTGAAGCTTTCTTT. It translates to CASNRGRRGGTEAFF.

This chain connects TRBV4-2 to TRBJ1-4; TRBD1 aligns across 7 bases. This CDR3 is built from 14 residues. Germline V gene sequence: CDR1 LGHNA, CDR2 YNFKEQ. J was trimmed by 5 bases and V by 4 bases; bases with no gene match: 4. The CDR3 reads CASSRQGGNEKLFF. CDR3 coding DNA: TGTGCCAGCAGCCGACAGGGTGGGAATGAAAAACTGTTTTTT.

This clonotype has a handful of counts. The chain employs TRBV20-1 and TRBJ2-2; D call uncertain. Germline V CDR1 and CDR2: DFQATT, SNEGSKA (reference sequence). The CDR3 loop spans 14 amino acids. Trimming took off 3 bases at V and 0 bases at J, with 8 bases between the two ends. Here the CDR3 DNA reads TGCAGTGCTAGTCAATGGTCGAACACCGGGGAGCTGTTTTTT. It is translated as CSASQWSNTGELFF.

The rearrangement joins TRBV5-1 to TRBJ2-1; either TRBD1 or TRBD2 may fit D (5 bases each). The CDR3 contains 15 residues. V was trimmed by 2 bases and J by 4 bases, leaving 13 bases between them. Germline values: CDR1 SGHRS, CDR2 YFSETQ. The CDR3 reads CASSFEGREYNEQFF. The CDR3 DNA reads TGCGCCAGCAGCTTCGAGGGGAGAGAATACAATGAGCAGTTCTTC.

This clonotype was counted many times. The J gene is TRBJ1-1, the V gene TRBV14, with a possible D match to TRBD1 (5 bases). The CDR3 extends over 13 amino acids. The ends were cut back, 5 bases at V and 3 bases at J, with 10 bases in the middle. Germline CDR1 SGHDN, CDR2 FVKESK. The CDR3 here is CASSWGRDTEAFF. The DNA of the CDR3 is TGTGCCAGCAGCTGGGGGAGGGACACTGAAGCTTTCTTT.

Ten or more counts support this clonotype. V usage is TRBV20-1 and J usage is TRBJ2-5, with 12 nucleotides matching TRBD2. This CDR3 is built from 17 residues. Trimming cost V 1 base and J 3 bases; bases outside gene matches: 9. Germline V CDR1 and CDR2: DFQATT, SNEGSKA (reference sequence). This CDR3 reads CSARGGKRLAGEETQYF. CDR3 coding DNA: TGCAGTGCTAGAGGAGGAAAACGACTAGCGGGGGAAGAGACCCAGTACTTC.

This clonotype appeared a few times. The chain employs TRBV2 and TRBJ2-5, with a weak D call TRBD2 (5 bases). V lost 7 bases, J lost 2 bases, and 11 bases lay in between. Germline loops: CDR1 SNHLY, CDR2 FYNNEI. CDR3 length: 13 amino acids. The CDR3 coding sequence is TGTGCCAGCACTAGGACTGTTCAAGAGACCCAGTACTTC. The encoded protein is CASTRTVQETQYF.

There are a few counts of this clonotype. The V and J genes are TRBV3-1 and TRBJ1-2; D is perhaps TRBD1 (5 bases). Between the trimmed V and J ends, which lost 1 base and 9 bases, there was a span of 18 bases. The CDR3 runs 15 residues. The germline V gene has CDR1 LGHDT and CDR2 YNNKEL (reference sequence). CDR3 sequence reads: CASSQAGTGLRRYTF. The CDR3 nucleotides are TGTGCCAGCAGCCAAGCCGGGACTGGGTTAAGGCGCTACACCTTC.

V is TRBV4-1 and J is TRBJ2-3, with 9 bases aligning to TRBD2. The CDR3 is made up of 17 amino acids. Germline values: CDR1 MGHRA, CDR2 YSYEKL. Trimming removed 0 bases from V and 2 bases from J; junction bases left unmatched: 6. DNA for the CDR3: TGCGCCAGCAGCCAAGATCAAGCGGGGGGACCCACAGATACGCAGTATTTT. The encoded protein is CASSQDQAGGPTDTQYF.

This clonotype was observed many times. CDR3 residues: CSVGQYNEQFF. The CDR3 DNA follows: TGCAGCGTCGGCCAGTACAATGAGCAGTTCTTC. The chain has TRBV29-1 and TRBJ2-1, with no clear D. The CDR3 sequence is 11 residues long. Between the trimmed V and J ends, which lost 6 bases and 4 bases, there was a span of 7 bases. CDR1 is SQVTM and CDR2 is ANQGSEA in the germline V gene.

This clonotype has at least ten counts. J is TRBJ2-1 and V is TRBV4-3, with 10 positions matching TRBD2. The CDR3 consists of 16 residues. With 1 base clipped from V and 7 bases from J, the junction kept 7 bases outside the gene matches. Germline V CDR1 and CDR2: LGHNA, YSLEER. The CDR3 bases are TGCGCCAGCAGCCAAGTACCTAGCGGGAGTAGTAATGAGCAGTTCTTC. It translates to CASSQVPSGSSNEQFF.

This clonotype has more than one count but fewer than ten. The V call is TRBV7-2, the J call TRBJ1-1, with TRBD1 matching 9 bases. The J segment lost 4 bases and the V segment lost 3 bases, leaving 6 bases of the junction unmatched. The CDR3 sequence is 15 residues long. CDR1 and CDR2 from the germline V gene are SGHTA and FQGNSA. CDR3 loop: CASSLTPGQGTEAFF. For the CDR3, the DNA is TGTGCCAGCAGCTTGACACCGGGACAGGGCACTGAAGCTTTCTTT. Full variable domain (remainder filled in from reference TRBV7-2 and TRBJ1-1): GAGVSQSPSNKVTEKGKDVELRCDPISGHTALYWYRQSLGQGLEFLIYFQGNSAPDKSGLPSDRFSAERTGGSVSTLTIQRTQQEDSAVYLCASSLTPGQGTEAFFGQGTRLTVV.